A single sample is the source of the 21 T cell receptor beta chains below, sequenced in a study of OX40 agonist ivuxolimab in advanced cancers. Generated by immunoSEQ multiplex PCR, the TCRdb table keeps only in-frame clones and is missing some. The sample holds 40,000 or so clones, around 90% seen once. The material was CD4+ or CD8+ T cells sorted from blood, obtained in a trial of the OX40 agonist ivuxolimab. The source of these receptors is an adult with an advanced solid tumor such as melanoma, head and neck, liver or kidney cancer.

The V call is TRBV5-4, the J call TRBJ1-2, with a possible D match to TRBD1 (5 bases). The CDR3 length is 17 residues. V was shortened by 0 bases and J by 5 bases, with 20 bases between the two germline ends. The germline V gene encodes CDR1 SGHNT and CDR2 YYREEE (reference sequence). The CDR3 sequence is CASSLGGEEGAGYGYTF. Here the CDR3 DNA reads TGTGCCAGCAGCTTGGGGGGAGAGGAGGGCGCAGGGTATGGCTACACCTTC.

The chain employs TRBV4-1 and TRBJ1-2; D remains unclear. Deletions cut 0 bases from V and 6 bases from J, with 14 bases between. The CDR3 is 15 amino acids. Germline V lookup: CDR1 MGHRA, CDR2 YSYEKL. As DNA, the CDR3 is TGCGCCAGCAGCCAAGATTTGGAAGCGGTGGATGGCTACACCTTC. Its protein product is CASSQDLEAVDGYTF.

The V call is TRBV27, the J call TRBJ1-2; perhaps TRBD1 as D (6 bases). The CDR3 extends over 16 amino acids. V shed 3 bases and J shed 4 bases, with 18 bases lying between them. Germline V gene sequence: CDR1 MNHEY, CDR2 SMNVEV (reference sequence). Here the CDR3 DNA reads TGTGCCAGCAGTTTGTCCGGGGGCTTCTCCCTCTATGGCTACACCTTC. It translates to CASSLSGGFSLYGYTF.

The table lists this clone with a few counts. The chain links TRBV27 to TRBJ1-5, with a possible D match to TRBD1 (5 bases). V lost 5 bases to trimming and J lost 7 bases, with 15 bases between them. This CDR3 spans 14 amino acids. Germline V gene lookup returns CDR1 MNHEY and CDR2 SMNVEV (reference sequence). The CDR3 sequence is CASSRGGTGQPQHF. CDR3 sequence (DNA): TGTGCCAGCAGTCGGGGGGGTACTGGCCAGCCCCAGCATTTT.

The CDR3 spells CASSFSRNEQFF. The CDR3 DNA reads as TGTGCCAGCAGTTTTTCCCGGAATGAGCAGTTCTTC. The rearrangement links TRBV28 to TRBJ2-1; D is uncertain. The CDR3 is 12 amino acids. Germline V gives CDR1 MDHEN, CDR2 SYDVKM. Deletions cut 3 bases from V and 7 bases from J, with 7 bases between.

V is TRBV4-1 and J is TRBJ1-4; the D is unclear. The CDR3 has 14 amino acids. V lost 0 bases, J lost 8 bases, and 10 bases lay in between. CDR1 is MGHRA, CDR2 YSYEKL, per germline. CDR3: CASSQDPSQEKLFF. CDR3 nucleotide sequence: TGCGCCAGCAGCCAAGACCCCAGTCAGGAAAAACTGTTTTTT.

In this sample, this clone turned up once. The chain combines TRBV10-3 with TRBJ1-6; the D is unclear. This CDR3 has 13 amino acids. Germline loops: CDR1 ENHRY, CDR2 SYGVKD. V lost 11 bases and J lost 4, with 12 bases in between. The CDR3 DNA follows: TGTGCCGCATCGAAGGAATATAATTCACCCCTCCACTTT. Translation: CAASKEYNSPLHF.

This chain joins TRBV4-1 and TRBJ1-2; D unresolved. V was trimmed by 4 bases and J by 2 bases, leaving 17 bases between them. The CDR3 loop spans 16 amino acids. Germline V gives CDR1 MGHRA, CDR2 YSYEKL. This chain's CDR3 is CASSLHPEGANYGYTF. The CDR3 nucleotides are TGCGCCAGCAGCCTACACCCCGAGGGAGCCAACTATGGCTACACCTTC.

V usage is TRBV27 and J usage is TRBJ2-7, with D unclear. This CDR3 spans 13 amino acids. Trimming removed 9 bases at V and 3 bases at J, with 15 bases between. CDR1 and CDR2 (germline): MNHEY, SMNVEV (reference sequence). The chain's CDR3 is CASGYRLDYEQYF. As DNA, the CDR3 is TGTGCCAGTGGGTACCGGCTAGACTACGAGCAGTACTTC.

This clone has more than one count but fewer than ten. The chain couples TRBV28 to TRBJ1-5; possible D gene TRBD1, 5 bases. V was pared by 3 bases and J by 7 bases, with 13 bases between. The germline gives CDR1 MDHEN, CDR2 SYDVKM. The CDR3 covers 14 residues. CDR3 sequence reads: CASSLGRGRQPQHF. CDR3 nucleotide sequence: TGTGCCAGCAGTTTGGGTAGGGGAAGACAGCCCCAGCATTTT.

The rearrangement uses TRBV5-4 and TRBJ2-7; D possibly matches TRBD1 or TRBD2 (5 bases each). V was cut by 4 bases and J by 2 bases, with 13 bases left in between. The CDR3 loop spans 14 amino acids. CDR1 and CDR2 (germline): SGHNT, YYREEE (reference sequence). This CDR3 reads CASSRIPGPYEQYF. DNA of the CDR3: TGTGCCAGCAGCAGAATCCCGGGACCCTACGAGCAGTACTTC.

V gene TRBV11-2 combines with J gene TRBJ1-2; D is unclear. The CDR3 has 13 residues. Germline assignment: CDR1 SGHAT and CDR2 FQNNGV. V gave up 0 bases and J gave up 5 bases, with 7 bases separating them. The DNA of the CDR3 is TGTGCCAGCAGCTTAGATGCCCGATATGGCTACACCTTC. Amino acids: CASSLDARYGYTF. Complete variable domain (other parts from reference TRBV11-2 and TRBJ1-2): EAGVAQSPRYKIIEKRQSVAFWCNPISGHATLYWYQQILGQGPKLLIQFQNNGVVDDSQLPKDRFSAERLKGVDSTLKIQPAKLEDSAVYLCASSLDARYGYTFGSGTRLTVV.

CDR3 residues: CATSREGGRSYEQYF. The CDR3 nucleotides are TGTGCCACCAGCAGAGAAGGAGGAAGGTCCTACGAGCAGTACTTC. This chain joins TRBV15 and TRBJ2-5; possible D gene TRBD2, 5 bases. The J call is uncertain, as TRBJ2-7 better fits the DNA end. This CDR3 spans 15 amino acids. Germline-derived CDR1 and CDR2 are LNHNV and YYDKDF (reference sequence).

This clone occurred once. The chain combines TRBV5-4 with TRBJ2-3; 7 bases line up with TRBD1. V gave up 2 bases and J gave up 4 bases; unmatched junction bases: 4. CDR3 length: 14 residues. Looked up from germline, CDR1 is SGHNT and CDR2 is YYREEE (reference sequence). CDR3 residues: CASSLGQGADTQYF. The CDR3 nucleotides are TGTGCCAGCAGCTTAGGGCAGGGGGCAGATACGCAGTATTTT.

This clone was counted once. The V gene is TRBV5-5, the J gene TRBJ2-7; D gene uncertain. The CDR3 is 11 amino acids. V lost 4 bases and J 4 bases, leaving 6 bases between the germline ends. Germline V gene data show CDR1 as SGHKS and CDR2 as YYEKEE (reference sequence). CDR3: CASSPDYEQYF. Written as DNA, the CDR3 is TGTGCCAGCAGCCCCGATTACGAGCAGTACTTC.

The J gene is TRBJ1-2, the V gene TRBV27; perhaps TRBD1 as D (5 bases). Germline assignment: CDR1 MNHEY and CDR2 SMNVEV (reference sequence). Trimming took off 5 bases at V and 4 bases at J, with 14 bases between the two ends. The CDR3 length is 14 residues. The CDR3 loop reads CASSPAYRSYGYTF. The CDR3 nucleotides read TGTGCCAGCAGTCCTGCCTACAGGTCCTATGGCTACACCTTC.

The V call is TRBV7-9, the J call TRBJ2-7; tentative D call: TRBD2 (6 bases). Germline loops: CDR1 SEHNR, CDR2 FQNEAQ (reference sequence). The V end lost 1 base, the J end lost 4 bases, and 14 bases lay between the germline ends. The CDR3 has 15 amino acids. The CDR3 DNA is TGTGCCAGCAGCTTAGGGCGGGGTACAGCTTACGAGCAGTACTTC. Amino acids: CASSLGRGTAYEQYF.

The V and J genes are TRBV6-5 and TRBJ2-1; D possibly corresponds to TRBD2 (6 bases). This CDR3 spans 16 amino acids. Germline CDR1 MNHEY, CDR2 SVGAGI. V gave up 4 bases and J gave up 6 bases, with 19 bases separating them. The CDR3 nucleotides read TGTGCCAGCAGTTCTCCGTCCAGCCTAGCGTCCAATGAGCAGTTCTTC. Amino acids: CASSSPSSLASNEQFF.

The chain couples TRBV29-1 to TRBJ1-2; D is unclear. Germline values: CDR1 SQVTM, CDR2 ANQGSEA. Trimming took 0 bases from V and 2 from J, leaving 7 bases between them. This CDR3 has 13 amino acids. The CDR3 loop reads CSVEDGANYGYTF. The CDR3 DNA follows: TGCAGCGTTGAAGACGGCGCGAACTATGGCTACACCTTC.

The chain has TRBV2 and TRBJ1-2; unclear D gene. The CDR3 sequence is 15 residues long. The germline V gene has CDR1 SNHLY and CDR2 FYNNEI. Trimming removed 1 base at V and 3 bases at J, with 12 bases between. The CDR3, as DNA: TGTGCCAGCAGTGAAGGTTTCGGGCCTTACTATGGCTACACCTTC. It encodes CASSEGFGPYYGYTF.

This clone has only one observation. The CDR3 DNA sequence: TGTGCCAGCAGGGTCAGGGGACAGAACACTGAAGCTTTCTTT. Translated, it gives CASRVRGQNTEAFF. The chain combines TRBV6-6 with TRBJ1-1; perhaps TRBD1 as D (6 bases). Germline assignment: CDR1 MNHNY and CDR2 SVGAGI (reference sequence). This CDR3 spans 14 amino acids. The V end was cut by 6 bases, the J end by 1 base, with 12 bases between.